This T cell receptor (beta chain) was sequenced for a study of CD8+CD57+ T cells in acquired aplastic anemia. Study-wide context: Quantities of DNA derived from sorted CD4+ and CD8+ cells averaged roughly 3.4 ug. General study results and limits: The number of CD8+ CDR3 sequences shared by patients and controls was roughly 30.

All sequencing subjects had displayed CD8+CD57+ cell expansion on flow cytometry. Every patient had severe acquired aplastic anemia. The CDR3 is 13 residues long. Germline V CDR1 and CDR2: DFQATT, SNEGSKA (reference sequence). Between the trimmed V and J ends, which lost 2 bases and 2 bases, there was a span of 9 bases. As regards this clonotype: The antigen remains unidentified.

Genomic DNA constituted the template upon which TCR beta VDJ and CDR3 profiling was performed. TCRdb fed the reads into MiXCR, producing one record per CDR3 protein. The sample lists about 180,000 distinct CDR3 sequences; 40% to 55% were seen once. The chain joins TRBV20-1 to TRBJ1-2; perhaps TRBD1 as D (6 bases). Specimen: sorted CD4+, CD8+, or CD8+CD57+ T cells (not recorded which) from PBMCs. This sequence was found in a human donor with aplastic anemia. CDR3: CSARPGQNYGYTF. In DNA, the CDR3 is TGCAGTGCTAGACCCGGACAGAACTATGGCTACACCTTC.